The rows below give T cell receptor beta chains drawn from one sample of a study of blood T cell repertoires in COVID-19. Produced via immunoSEQ multiplex PCR; TCRdb's table is partial and in-frame only. In the table there are 300,000 to 400,000 clones, around 92% of which are singletons. Source material: peripheral blood. The source is a woman aged 30 to 39 with COVID-19, enrolled during active disease. Each CDR3 is given with its conserved first and last residue. Each record gives: clone size, V gene, J gene, D gene, CDR3 protein, CDR3 DNA. The D gene is left open where the match is weak. Clone size appears in some rows only: once, few, many, or a class for an expanded clone.

.	TRBV3-1/TRBV3-2	TRBJ2-7	TRBD1	CASSQAGTGAPYEQYF	TGTGCCAGCAGCCAAGCCGGGACAGGGGCCCCCTACGAGCAGTACTTC
.	TRBV5-5	TRBJ2-3	.	CASSLPSSVDTDTQYF	TGTGCCAGCAGCTTGCCATCTAGTGTTGACACAGATACGCAGTATTTT
.	TRBV27	TRBJ2-5	.	CASSLGGFETQYF	TGTGCCAGCAGTTTGGGCGGGTTCGAGACCCAGTACTTC
once	TRBV2	TRBJ2-1	TRBD2	CASSRLAGGYNEQFF	TGTGCCAGCAGTCGACTAGCGGGAGGGTACAATGAGCAGTTCTTC
few	TRBV7-2	TRBJ1-2	.	CASSLGQENGYTF	TGTGCCAGCAGCTTAGGACAGGAGAATGGCTACACCTTC
.	TRBV5-1	TRBJ2-7	.	CASSSSTGTRNYEQYF	TGCGCCAGCAGCTCCTCAACCGGGACTCGAAACTACGAGCAGTACTTC
.	TRBV7-2	TRBJ2-1	.	CASSLTRFYNEQFF	TGTGCCAGCAGCTTAACCAGATTTTACAATGAGCAGTTCTTC
.	TRBV5-4	TRBJ2-3	TRBD2	CASSLALAASTDTQYF	TGTGCCAGCAGCTTGGCCCTAGCGGCTAGCACAGATACGCAGTATTTT
.	TRBV6-2/TRBV6-3	TRBJ1-2	TRBD1	CASSPGQGADYGYTF	TGTGCCAGCAGCCCGGGACAGGGGGCGGACTATGGCTACACCTTC
.	TRBV4-3	TRBJ1-3	.	CASSRYSNPGNTIYF	TGCGCCAGCAGCCGATACAGTAATCCTGGAAACACCATATATTTT
.	TRBV27	TRBJ1-1	.	CASSLFGGARNTEAFF	TGTGCCAGCAGTTTATTTGGGGGGGCTAGGAACACTGAAGCTTTCTTT